This T cell receptor beta chain was recorded in a study of T cells in Graves' hyperthyroidism and ophthalmopathy. Amplification yielded TCR beta CDR3 regions, with RNA transcripts as the source. HTBI primers were the set used in a first-round RT-PCR of the TCR CDR3. TCRdb used MiXCR to reprocess the multiplex PCR reads, holding one entry per CDR3 protein. The sample records 450,000 to 700,000 distinct CDR3 sequences, around 46% being singletons. CDR1 DFQATT and CDR2 SNEGSKA come from the germline V gene (reference sequence). CDR3 length: 15 residues. Trimming pared 5 bases from V and 2 bases from J, leaving 16 bases between.

Specimen: peripheral blood or thyroid tissue (not recorded which). This receptor was taken from an adult woman with Graves' disease, either hyperthyroidism or ophthalmopathy (not recorded which). The V call is TRBV20-1, the J call TRBJ1-3, with TRBD1 as a possible D gene (6 bases). As DNA, the CDR3 is TGCAGTGCTCCGGGACACCTGAACACTGGAAACACCATATATTTT. Encoded protein: CSAPGHLNTGNTIYF.